This record looks at one TCR beta chain sequence and its context. Its target is not known. The CDR3 spans 21 residues. Germline V gene data show CDR1 as ENHRY and CDR2 as SYGVKD. V lost 6 bases and J lost 0; bases outside the gene matches: 20. Each CDR3 protein gets one entry after TCRdb re-called the reads with MiXCR. The sample carries around 490,000 distinct CDR3 sequences, about 26% recorded once. These data originate in a study of T cell repertoires in cytomegalovirus infection. At the level of the study: Indicated by public TCR beta signatures were CMV infection and matching HLA type. Study results and limitations: It was HLA-C-restricted CMV-specific TCR beta clonotypes that dominated the response ex vivo.

The origin of this receptor is a human donor in good health (CMV status not recorded). Some clones in this sample may be carry-over from other donors' samples. The sequenced sample was PBMCs. The rearrangement links TRBV10-3 to TRBJ1-3, with 10 bases matching TRBD1. For the CDR3, the DNA is TGTGCCATCAGCTTGACAGGGGGCTTCGCTAAATTACTCAGCTCTGGAAACACCATATATTTT. Protein product: CAISLTGGFAKLLSSGNTIYF.